Listed below are T cell receptor beta chains from one sample, sequenced in a study of T cell changes during pregnancy in multiple sclerosis. Libraries were prepared by immunoSEQ multiplex PCR; TCRdb keeps only in-frame clonotypes and omits some of them. Among about 30,000 clones listed, approximately 91% were seen once. This specimen consisted of peripheral blood, obtained in the second trimester of pregnancy. All receptors derive from a female donor in good health, enrolled as a control in a pregnancy study. Each CDR3 is given with its conserved first and last residue. A D gene is named only where the DNA matches it firmly. Clone size, where shown, is once, few, many, or a class for clones that have expanded.

clone_size,j_call,cdr3_length,d_call,v_call,cdr3_aa,cdr3_nt
-,TRBJ2-7,18,TRBD2,TRBV11-2,CASSLGGSTSGSSYEQYF,TGTGCCAGCAGCTTAGGGGGATCCACTAGCGGCAGCTCCTACGAGCAGTACTTC
once,TRBJ1-1,16,-,TRBV9,CASSTGWGGRVEGAFF,TGTGCCAGCAGTACCGGATGGGGGGGGCGCGTAGAGGGAGCTTTCTTT
once,TRBJ2-7,12,-,TRBV9,CASSSQGYEQYF,TGTGCCAGCAGCTCCCAGGGCTACGAGCAGTACTTC
-,TRBJ2-2,16,-,TRBV6-4,CASSPVVADGTGELFF,TGTGCCAGCAGTCCCGTGGTAGCGGACGGGACCGGGGAGCTGTTTTTT
once,TRBJ2-7,14,TRBD1,TRBV4-3,CASSQDARGREQYF,TGCGCCAGCAGCCAAGATGCGAGGGGGCGCGAGCAGTACTTC
-,TRBJ2-3,15,TRBD2,TRBV18,CASSPIAGRGDTQYF,TGTGCCAGCTCACCTATAGCGGGGAGGGGCGATACGCAGTATTTT
once,TRBJ1-6,15,-,TRBV6-1,CASSASSSYNSPLHF,TGTGCCAGCAGCGCTTCTAGCTCCTATAATTCACCCCTCCACTTT
-,TRBJ2-1,13,TRBD1,TRBV29-1,CSTRTGGNNEQFF,TGCAGCACCAGGACAGGGGGGAACAATGAGCAGTTCTTC
-,TRBJ1-1,15,TRBD1,TRBV6-1,CASRDRASMNTEAFF,TGTGCCAGCAGGGACAGGGCCTCAATGAACACTGAAGCTTTCTTT
-,TRBJ1-4,14,-,TRBV18,CASSPGPRPEKLFF,TGTGCCAGCTCACCGGGCCCTCGGCCTGAAAAACTGTTTTTT
-,TRBJ2-7,15,TRBD1,TRBV2,CASSERTGTSYEQYF,TGTGCCAGCAGTGAACGGACAGGGACCTCCTACGAGCAGTACTTC